These T cell receptor beta chains were read from a single sample in a study of regulatory T cells in long-lasting Graves disease. Each CDR3 protein is one row after TCRdb ran MiXCR on the multiplex PCR reads. The sample has 400,000 to 550,000 distinct CDR3 sequences; 15% are singletons. This sample also belongs to another study, concerning T cells in Graves' hyperthyroidism and ophthalmopathy.

The sequencing here drew on peripheral blood mononuclear cells (PBMCs), taken at new diagnosis, from a patient treated with antithyroid drugs. These receptors all come from a woman aged 25 to 39 with Graves disease. CDR3s leave out the opening cysteine and the closing phenylalanine or tryptophan. Each record gives: V gene, CDR3 length, J gene, CDR3 protein.

>TRBV20-1|13|TRBJ2-2
SAKIAGARTGELF
>TRBV2|11|TRBJ2-7
ANGRGSSYEQY
>TRBV27|12|TRBJ1-1
ASSFKSAGGTAF
>TRBV7-8|12|TRBJ1-4
ASSEGTGYEKLF
>TRBV24-1|14|TRBJ2-3
ATSDLASGVTDTQY
>TRBV27|14|TRBJ2-3
ASSTRQGRITDTQY
>TRBV20-1|10|TRBJ1-1
SARDRNTEAF
>TRBV29-1|13|TRBJ2-5
SVEMGGQYQETQY
>TRBV28|12|TRBJ1-4
ASRSPIEVEKLF
>TRBV11-2|8|TRBJ2-4
ASSSTPRY
>TRBV3-1|12|TRBJ2-2
ASSRLLGTGELF
>TRBV29-1|10|TRBJ2-5
SVLTDQETQY
>TRBV12-3/TRBV12-4|13|TRBJ1-5
ASSLDRGRDQPQH
>TRBV29-1|12|TRBJ1-1
SVERNRAYTEAF
>TRBV7-9|11|TRBJ2-3
ASSQLGGDTQY
>TRBV4-1|13|TRBJ2-1
ASSHGTRRTNEQF
>TRBV7-8|14|TRBJ2-3
ASSPRDGGYTDTQY
>TRBV6-5|14|TRBJ2-3
ASSSSGRGSTDTQY
>TRBV6-2/TRBV6-3|11|TRBJ1-6
ASIRDRNSPLH
>TRBV29-1|12|TRBJ2-3
SASDGVSTDTQY
>TRBV7-3|14|TRBJ2-3
ASSLGGSGKTDTQY
>TRBV30|12|TRBJ1-6
AWSSGQLSSPLH
>TRBV28|13|TRBJ2-4
ASSPVQAGGNIQY
>TRBV2|13|TRBJ2-1
ASSEWTSGRGEQF
>TRBV12-3/TRBV12-4|12|TRBJ2-5
ASRQGTSQETQY
>TRBV4-1|12|TRBJ1-4
ASSQDGTTEKLF
>TRBV12-3/TRBV12-4|13|TRBJ2-5
ASSWDQGAQETQY
>TRBV7-6|13|TRBJ2-1
ASSSSGGPYNEQF
>TRBV5-1|14|TRBJ1-4
ASSLSRPGQNEKLF
>TRBV6-5|15|TRBJ1-2
ASSYLIDREANYGYT
>TRBV11-3|13|TRBJ2-1
ASSLRPGGYNEQF
>TRBV27|12|TRBJ2-3
ASSLMAATDTQY
>TRBV24-1|18|TRBJ2-1
ATSDFGCQGGRPWLNEQF
>TRBV3-1|14|TRBJ2-1
ASSQGGTSGNNEQF
>TRBV7-3|16|TRBJ2-2
ASSLGGVGRVNTGELF
>TRBV28|10|TRBJ2-1
ASSRTSRDPF
>TRBV2|13|TRBJ2-2
ASRRLLGGTGELF
>TRBV7-9|12|TRBJ2-7
ASSLSGGFYEQY
>TRBV7-8|9|TRBJ2-1
ASSLMIEQF
>TRBV2|15|TRBJ2-2
ASRQDRGRVNTGELF
>TRBV5-4|11|TRBJ1-1
ASTRDSYTEAF
>TRBV29-1|12|TRBJ2-5
SARTSGIVETQY
>TRBV20-1|9|TRBJ2-5
SARQRETQY
>TRBV6-9|11|TRBJ2-1
ASSYSSSDEQF
>TRBV29-1|11|TRBJ2-5
SVETGPWETQY
>TRBV11-2|12|TRBJ1-3
ASSARDRGNTIY
>TRBV7-3|12|TRBJ1-2
ASSSTGGDYGYT
>TRBV6-5|11|TRBJ1-5
ASSSGNNQPQH
>TRBV11-3|13|TRBJ2-3
ASSHSEREADTQY
>TRBV20-1|15|TRBJ2-3
SARDLLAGGRADTQY
>TRBV11-2|14|TRBJ2-7
ASSRGGSDLEDEQY
>TRBV19|15|TRBJ2-5
ASKVRLKDGMGETQY
>TRBV20-1|14|TRBJ2-3
SATMAGLMGADTQY
>TRBV12-3/TRBV12-4|16|TRBJ1-5
ASSPDRGLIESNQPQH
>TRBV2|10|TRBJ2-2
ASMRGAGELF
>TRBV5-1|12|TRBJ2-5
ASSPGTGGETQY
>TRBV2|12|TRBJ2-6
ASTRGSGANVLT
>TRBV7-9|13|TRBJ2-7
ASSTRTNSPYEQY